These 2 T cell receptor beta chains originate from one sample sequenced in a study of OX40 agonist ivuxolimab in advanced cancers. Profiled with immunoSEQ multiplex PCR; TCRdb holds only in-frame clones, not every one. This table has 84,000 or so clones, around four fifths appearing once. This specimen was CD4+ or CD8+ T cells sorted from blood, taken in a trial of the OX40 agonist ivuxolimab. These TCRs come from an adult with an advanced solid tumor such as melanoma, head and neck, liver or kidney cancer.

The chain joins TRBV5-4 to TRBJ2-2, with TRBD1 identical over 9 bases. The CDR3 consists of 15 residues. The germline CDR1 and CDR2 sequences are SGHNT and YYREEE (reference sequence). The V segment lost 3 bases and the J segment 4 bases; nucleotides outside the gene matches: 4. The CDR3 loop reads CASSWGTGSTGELFF. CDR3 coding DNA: TGTGCCAGCAGCTGGGGGACAGGGAGCACCGGGGAGCTGTTTTTT.

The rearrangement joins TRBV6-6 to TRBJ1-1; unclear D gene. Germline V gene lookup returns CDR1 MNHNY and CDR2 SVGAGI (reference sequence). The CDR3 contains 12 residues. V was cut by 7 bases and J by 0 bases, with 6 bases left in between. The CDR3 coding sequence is TGTGCCAGCAAACGCCTGAACACTGAAGCTTTCTTT. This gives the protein CASKRLNTEAFF.